The next 23 T cell receptor beta chains were all read from a single sample in a study of blood T cells in healthy people across ages. Primers used in a second PCR of about 6 to 11 cycles were a sample-barcoded 5' primer and a J-beta primer mix. Each CDR3 protein is one row after TCRdb ran MiXCR on the 5' RACE reads. The repertoire includes approximately 780,000 distinct CDR3 sequences, roughly 26% of them detected once, and 3% sits in the top ten. These data were likewise used in another study, on T cells of mothers and their children.

Sequenced: blood. These receptors all come from a boy under 18 in good health.

The chain employs TRBV5-1 and TRBJ2-1, with D possibly TRBD1 on 6 matching bases. Germline V gives CDR1 SGHRS, CDR2 YFSETQ. Deletions cut 6 bases from V and 6 bases from J, with 19 bases between. CDR3 length equals 15 residues. CDR3 in amino acids: CASTLWPGAANEQFF. The CDR3 DNA reads as TGCGCCAGCACTTTATGGCCAGGGGCGGCCAATGAGCAGTTCTTC.

This clonotype occurred a few times. V is TRBV6-6 and J is TRBJ1-6; no definite D call. Per germline, CDR1 MNHNY and CDR2 SVGAGI (reference sequence). Between the trimmed V and J ends, which lost 6 bases and 4 bases, there was a span of 4 bases. CDR3 length equals 12 residues. CDR3 coding DNA: TGTGCCAGCAGGCCATATAATTCACCCCTCCACTTT. This codes for CASRPYNSPLHF.

The V gene is TRBV3-1, the J gene TRBJ2-5; maybe TRBD2 (6 bases). The CDR3 spans 15 residues. The V gene's germline CDR1 is LGHDT and CDR2 YNNKEL (reference sequence). The ends were cut back, 1 base at V and 2 bases at J, with 11 bases in the middle. The CDR3 DNA sequence: TGTGCCAGCAGCCAAGTACCGGGGGAACAAGAGACCCAGTACTTC. As protein: CASSQVPGEQETQYF.

This clonotype was detected only a few times. This sequence joins TRBV4-1 and TRBJ2-2; D is unresolved. The CDR3 is 14 amino acids. Germline-derived CDR1 and CDR2 are MGHRA and YSYEKL. The V and J ends lost 4 bases and 3 bases respectively, with 9 bases between them. The CDR3 DNA follows: TGCGCCAGCAGCCCGATAAAGGACACCGGGGAGCTGTTTTTT. Its protein is CASSPIKDTGELFF.

The V gene is TRBV7-2, the J gene TRBJ2-6; D might be TRBD1 (6 bases). Trimming removed 5 bases at V and 0 bases at J, with 20 bases between. The CDR3 has 19 amino acids. The V gene's germline CDR1 is SGHTA and CDR2 FQGNSA. Here the CDR3 reads CASSLTRGGSDSGANVLTF. CDR3 coding DNA: TGTGCCAGCAGCCTCACGAGAGGGGGATCGGACTCTGGGGCCAACGTCCTGACTTTC.

The V call is TRBV7-9, the J call TRBJ2-1; 8 bases are shared with TRBD1. The J call may be in error: the DNA end matches TRBJ2-5 better. The CDR3 has 15 amino acids. The germline V gene has CDR1 SEHNR and CDR2 FQNEAQ (reference sequence). This chain's CDR3 is CASSYRQGFGETQYF. In DNA, the CDR3 is TGTGCCAGCAGTTACCGACAGGGGTTTGGAGAGACCCAGTACTTC.

This clonotype was found a few times. The chain is built from TRBV5-1 and TRBJ2-1, with D possibly being TRBD1 or TRBD2 (6 bases each). The V end was cut by 2 bases, the J end by 9 bases, with 15 bases between. The germline CDR1 and CDR2 sequences are SGHRS and YFSETQ. The CDR3 is made up of 14 amino acids. The CDR3 loop is CASSLLGGQVEQFF. The CDR3 nucleotides read TGCGCCAGCAGCTTATTAGGGGGGCAGGTTGAGCAGTTCTTC. The full variable domain, with the rest looked up from reference TRBV5-1 and TRBJ2-1, is KAGVTQTPRYLIKTRGQQVTLSCSPISGHRSVSWYQQTPGQGLQFLFEYFSETQRNKGNFPGRFSGRQFSNSRSEMNVSTLELGDSALYLCASSLLGGQVEQFFGPGTRLTVL.

There are a few counts of this clonotype. The chain links TRBV20-1 to TRBJ1-1; D is uncertain. The V gene's germline CDR1 is DFQATT and CDR2 SNEGSKA (reference sequence). V lost 3 bases and J 3 bases, leaving 8 bases between the germline ends. This CDR3 contains 12 residues. This chain's CDR3 is CSASAGYTEAFF. The CDR3 region has the DNA TGCAGTGCTAGTGCGGGGTACACTGAAGCTTTCTTT.

This sequence joins TRBV20-1 and TRBJ1-4; possibly TRBD1 for D (6 bases). V gave up 1 base and J gave up 5 bases, with 26 bases separating them. CDR3 length: 19 amino acids. Per germline, CDR1 DFQATT and CDR2 SNEGSKA (reference sequence). CDR3 nucleotide sequence: TGCAGTGCTAGAGCCTTGGGCAGGGGCCTAATTGGCGGCAATGAAAAACTGTTTTTT. Protein product: CSARALGRGLIGGNEKLFF.

The V call is TRBV28, the J call TRBJ1-2; 7 bases line up with TRBD1. Per the germline V gene, CDR1 is MDHEN and CDR2 is SYDVKM. This CDR3 has 14 residues. Losses at the gene ends were 6 bases for V and 5 bases for J; bases not matched to a gene: 9. The CDR3 loop is CASRERGQWYGYTF. CDR3 bases: TGTGCCAGCAGGGAAAGGGGGCAGTGGTATGGCTACACCTTC.

This chain joins TRBV29-1 and TRBJ2-5, with 7 bases aligning to TRBD2. V was clipped by 4 bases and J by 2 bases; unmatched bases: 10. Germline values: CDR1 SQVTM, CDR2 ANQGSEA. CDR3 length: 15 residues. As DNA, the CDR3 is TGCAGCGTTGTCTATCTCACTAGCGAGCAAGAGACCCAGTACTTC. Protein sequence: CSVVYLTSEQETQYF.

The chain joins TRBV7-2 to TRBJ1-1; D gene unclear. The CDR3 loop spans 16 amino acids. Germline CDR1 reads SGHTA; CDR2 reads FQGNSA. With 5 bases removed from V and 0 bases from J, the gap between germline ends came to 16 bases. CDR3 bases: TGTGCCAGCAGCCATAATCCCGGGAGATTGAACACTGAAGCTTTCTTT. This translates into CASSHNPGRLNTEAFF.

The chain has TRBV10-3 and TRBJ2-5; 8 nucleotides line up with TRBD2. Unmatched junction bases numbered 8, after V lost 4 bases and J lost 1 base. This CDR3 has 16 amino acids. CDR1 is ENHRY and CDR2 is SYGVKD in the germline V gene. The CDR3 spells CAISGDSGASQETQYF. The CDR3 nucleotides read TGTGCCATCAGTGGAGATAGCGGGGCCTCCCAAGAGACCCAGTACTTC.

The chain is built from TRBV4-3 and TRBJ2-4; 7 bases map to TRBD1. In germline, CDR1 is LGHNA, CDR2 YSLEER. V shed 1 base and J 7 bases; nucleotides not matched to a gene: 1. The CDR3 consists of 13 residues. CDR3 DNA sequence: TGCGCCAGCAGCCAAGTACAGGGGAACATTCAGTACTTC. Translating it yields CASSQVQGNIQYF.

The chain joins TRBV28 to TRBJ2-7; a weak D match, TRBD1 (7 bases). V was shortened by 6 bases and J by 1 base, with 13 bases between the two germline ends. The CDR3 spans 14 residues. The V gene's germline CDR1 is MDHEN and CDR2 SYDVKM. CDR3 in DNA: TGTGCCAGCAGCCAACAGGGGAGGTCCTACGAGCAGTACTTC. It encodes CASSQQGRSYEQYF.

This clonotype has a handful of counts. CDR3 bases: TGCGCCAGCAGCTTGTTCGGGGAGGGGCAGTTCTTC. This gives the protein CASSLFGEGQFF. The chain is built from TRBV5-1 and TRBJ2-1; 7 bases map to TRBD2. This CDR3 is 12 amino acids long. The V gene end was trimmed by 1 base and the J gene end by 12 bases; junction bases not matched to a gene: 4. Germline values: CDR1 SGHRS, CDR2 YFSETQ.

This clonotype was recorded many times. The germline gene is not matched at one end of the junction; a read error may be the cause. The rearrangement uses TRBV5-1 and TRBJ2-1, with D possibly being TRBD2 (5 bases). Germline V gene lookup returns CDR1 SGHRS and CDR2 YFSETQ. This CDR3 has 14 amino acids. CDR3: CASRRGSSYNEQFF. Here the CDR3 DNA reads TGTGCCAGCCGCCGGGGAAGCTCCTACAATGAGCAGTTCTTC.

This clonotype was counted only a few times. The rearrangement uses TRBV28 and TRBJ2-3; D is perhaps TRBD2 (5 bases). The CDR3 loop spans 17 amino acids. Germline loops: CDR1 MDHEN, CDR2 SYDVKM. V was trimmed by 9 bases and J by 7 bases, leaving 29 bases between them. The CDR3, as DNA: TGTGCCAGTACGACCCGTTTCGGGGAACGTCGTGCAAATACGCAGTATTTT. Its protein is CASTTRFGERRANTQYF.

Note on this clonotype: The germline gene is not matched at one end of the junction; a read error may be the cause. The rearrangement links TRBV5-1 to TRBJ2-7, with 8 bases fitting TRBD1. CDR1 is SGHRS, CDR2 YFSETQ, per germline. The CDR3 runs to 15 residues. DNA for the CDR3: TGCGCCAGCACCGGGACAGGCGGGATTACCTACGGGCAGTACTTC. Residues: CASTGTGGITYGQYF.

The chain carries TRBV11-1 and TRBJ2-7, with TRBD2 matching over 10 bases. The CDR3 contains 12 residues. Germline CDR1 SGHAT, CDR2 FQDESV (reference sequence). V gave up 3 bases and J gave up 12 bases; unmatched junction bases: 5. The CDR3 nucleotides are TGTGCCAGCAGCTTCGCCGGGACTAGCGCGTACTTC. Translating gives CASSFAGTSAYF. The whole variable domain, remainder taken from reference TRBV11-1 and TRBJ2-7, is EAEVAQSPRYKITEKSQAVAFWCDPISGHATLYWYRQILGQGPELLVQFQDESVVDDSQLPKDRFSAERLKGVDSTLKIQPAELGDSAMYLCASSFAGTSAYFGPGTRLTVT.

V usage is TRBV29-1 and J usage is TRBJ2-5; D call uncertain. The end of the DNA aligns better with TRBJ2-7, so the J call may be wrong. CDR1 and CDR2 (germline): SQVTM, ANQGSEA. The CDR3 has 13 residues. CDR3 sequence reads: CSVSPLISYEQYF. For the CDR3, the DNA is TGCAGCGTTTCCCCATTGATCTCCTACGAGCAGTACTTC.

This clonotype was picked up a small number of times. The chain uses TRBV28 and TRBJ1-1, with TRBD1 matching 10 bases. CDR1 and CDR2 (germline): MDHEN, SYDVKM. The CDR3 length is 15 residues. The V and J ends lost 5 bases and 6 bases, in that order; junction bases with no gene match: 9. The CDR3 DNA follows: TGTGCCAGCAGTCCCCCGGGACAGGGGTTTGCTGAAGCTTTCTTT. The encoded protein is CASSPPGQGFAEAFF.

V is TRBV12-3 or TRBV12-4 and J is TRBJ2-3, with 8 bases that match TRBD2. V dropped 3 bases and J dropped 1; count of bases not matched to a gene: 9. The CDR3 sequence is 17 residues long. In DNA, the CDR3 is TGTGCCAGCAGTTTTTCCCCGGCGGGGGGAGGCACAGATACGCAGTATTTT. This encodes CASSFSPAGGGTDTQYF.